This T cell receptor (beta chain) was profiled in a study of cytomegalovirus exposure and HLA in healthy donors. Regarding the study as a whole: The study listed 164 cytomegalovirus-associated TCR beta chains.

V lost 3 bases and J lost 5, with 8 bases in between. Germline assignment: CDR1 DFQATT and CDR2 SNEGSKA (reference sequence). The CDR3 loop spans 11 amino acids. As concerns this clone: The antigen is not known.

The PCR used 60 Vbeta and 13 Jbeta primers. TCRdb's copy holds only in-frame clones and misses some; the assay was immunoSEQ multiplex PCR. The sample includes about 130,000 clones, about 80% of them seen just once. The receptor's source is a woman in her 40s in good health and CMV-seronegative. The genes are TRBV20-1 and TRBJ2-7; D not resolved. Sequences were obtained from PBMCs. In nucleotides, the CDR3 is TGCAGTGCTAGCGGTGGAGACGAGCAGTACTTC. It yields the protein CSASGGDEQYF.